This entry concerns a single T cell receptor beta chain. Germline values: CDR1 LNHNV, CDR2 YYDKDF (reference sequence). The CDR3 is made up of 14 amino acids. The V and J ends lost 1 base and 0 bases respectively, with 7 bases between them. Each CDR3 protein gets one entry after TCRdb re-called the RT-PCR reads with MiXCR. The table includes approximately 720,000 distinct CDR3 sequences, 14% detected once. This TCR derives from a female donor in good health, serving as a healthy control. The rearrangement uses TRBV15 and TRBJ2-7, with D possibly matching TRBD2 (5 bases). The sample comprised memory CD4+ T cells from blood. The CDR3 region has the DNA TGTGCCACCAGCAGAGCCGGGAACTCCTACGAGCAGTACTTC. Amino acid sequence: CATSRAGNSYEQYF.